Listed below are T cell receptor beta chains from one sample, sequenced in a study of PD-1 blockade in classical Hodgkin lymphoma. Measured with immunoSEQ multiplex PCR; TCRdb has only the in-frame clones, and not every one. The table includes roughly 100,000 clones, 89% detected once. Sequences were derived from peripheral blood mononuclear cells (PBMCs), sampled before the fourth cycle of nivolumab. The receptors shown here come from a human donor with classical Hodgkin lymphoma. The CDR3 runs from the conserved cysteine through the conserved F or W. D genes are given only for firm matches. Expanded clones are given a class, and other clones once, few, many or no size at all.

TRBJ1-1 | TRBV10-3 | . | . | TGTGCCATCAGGGACCAAGGAGCGAACACTGAAGCTTTCTTT | CAIRDQGANTEAFF
TRBJ1-1 | TRBV6-5 | . | . | TGTGCCAGCAGTTACCCGGGACTCCCGAACACTGAAGCTTTCTTT | CASSYPGLPNTEAFF
TRBJ2-6 | TRBV4-1 | TRBD1 | . | TGCGCCAGCAGCATAAATCTCAGACAGGGCGTAAAGCCTGGGGCCAACGTCCTGACTTTC | CASSINLRQGVKPGANVLTF
TRBJ2-7 | TRBV28 | . | . | TGTGCCAGCACCTTAGTAAGTGCCTCCCCCTACGAGCAGTACTTC | CASTLVSASPYEQYF
TRBJ1-4 | TRBV29-1 | TRBD1 | . | TGCAGCGTCTCAGGGGACAGTGGGTACGAAAAACTGTTTTTT | CSVSGDSGYEKLFF
TRBJ2-7 | TRBV28 | TRBD2 | . | TGTGCCAGCAGCCGGACTAGCGGGAGGGCCACTTCCTACGAGCAGTACTTC | CASSRTSGRATSYEQYF
TRBJ2-1 | TRBV11-3 | TRBD2 | . | TGTGCCAGCAGCTTAGGAACCGGGAGGTGGGATGAGCAGTTCTTC | CASSLGTGRWDEQFF
TRBJ1-1 | TRBV27 | . | . | TGTGCCAGCAGTTTAGAGGGTAGCTCCTACCAAGCTTTCTTT | CASSLEGSSYQAFF
TRBJ2-7 | TRBV11-2 | . | once | TGTGCCAGCAGCTTAGGTCCGGGGATAACCTACGAGCAGTACTTC | CASSLGPGITYEQYF
TRBJ2-2 | TRBV5-6 | . | . | TGTGCCAGCAGCCCGCCGACTTTCGCGCGGGCCGGGGAGCTGTTTTTT | CASSPPTFARAGELFF
TRBJ2-7 | TRBV12-2 | . | . | TGTGCAAGTCGCTTAGCACAACCGACAGGGGGCAGGTCCTACGAGCAGTACTTC | CASRLAQPTGGRSYEQYF
TRBJ1-1 | TRBV7-2 | . | . | TGTGCCAGCAGCTTAGCGGGACCCGCGGCTTTCTTT | CASSLAGPAAFF
TRBJ2-7 | TRBV27 | . | . | TGTGCCAGCAGTCGCACACCGACAGGTTACCATTACGAGCAGTACTTC | CASSRTPTGYHYEQYF
TRBJ1-1 | TRBV13 | . | . | TGTGCCAGCAGCACACGGGGCTTTGGAATGAACACTGAAGCTTTCTTT | CASSTRGFGMNTEAFF
TRBJ2-7 | TRBV7-9 | . | . | TGTGCCAGCAGCGCCCACTACGAGCAGTACTTC | CASSAHYEQYF
TRBJ2-7 | TRBV5-1 | TRBD2 | . | TGCGCCAGCAGCACGGGACTAGCGGGAGGCCTTTCCCACTACGAGCAGTACTTC | CASSTGLAGGLSHYEQYF
TRBJ2-1 | TRBV10-3 | TRBD1 | few | TGTGCCATCAGTCCGCGACAGGGACCAAACAATGAGCAGTTCTTC | CAISPRQGPNNEQFF
TRBJ2-2 | TRBV6-5 | TRBD1 | . | TGTGCCAGCAGGTCAGGGGGCTTGAACACCGGGGAGCTGTTTTTT | CASRSGGLNTGELFF
TRBJ1-3 | TRBV28 | . | . | TGTGCCAGCAGTTTAACAGGGTACTCTGGAAACACCATATATTTT | CASSLTGYSGNTIYF
TRBJ1-2 | TRBV19 | . | . | TGTGCCAGTAGCTATGTATTGGGGCAGTGGGGCGGAGGCTACACCTTC | CASSYVLGQWGGGYTF
TRBJ1-1 | TRBV19 | . | . | TGTGCCAGTATGGTCGAGGGAGGCATGAACACTGAAGCTTTCTTT | CASMVEGGMNTEAFF
TRBJ2-1 | TRBV6-6 | . | once | TGTGCCACCCTGGGGCGACCAGCGAGGAACAATGAGCAGTTCTTC | CATLGRPARNNEQFF
TRBJ1-2 | TRBV2 | TRBD1 | many | TGTGCCAGCAGTGAAGCTGGAGGGGGCGTTGATGGCTACACCTTC | CASSEAGGGVDGYTF
TRBJ2-5 | TRBV5-1 | . | . | TGCGCCAGCAGCAAGACTAGTTCCACGGAGACCCAGTACTTC | CASSKTSSTETQYF
TRBJ2-7 | TRBV21-1 | . | . | TGTGCCAGCAGCAAACGTTTAAATAGCGGCAGGGCAAACTACGAGCAGTACTTC | CASSKRLNSGRANYEQYF
TRBJ1-5 | TRBV7-8 | . | . | TGTGCCAGCAGCCCAGACGGGTGGCAGCCCCAGCATTTT | CASSPDGWQPQHF
TRBJ1-1 | TRBV7-2 | TRBD1 | . | TGTGCCAGCAGTTGGACAGGGGGCCGGAACACTGAAGCTTTCTTT | CASSWTGGRNTEAFF
TRBJ1-4 | TRBV25-1 | . | . | TGTGCCAGCCAGAGGGGGAGGGCTGGTGAAAAACTGTTTTTT | CASQRGRAGEKLFF
TRBJ2-5 | TRBV30 | TRBD2 | . | TGTGCCTGGGCTGGACTAGCGGGAGTTCGGGACCAAGAGACCCAGTACTTC | CAWAGLAGVRDQETQYF
TRBJ2-7 | TRBV2 | TRBD2 | . | TGTGCCAGCAGGCCCGGGACTAGCGGGATCTACGAGCAGTACTTC | CASRPGTSGIYEQYF
TRBJ1-2 | TRBV4-1 | . | . | TGCGCCAGCAGCCAAGAGACTCGGACAGACGGGTTTTATGGCTACACCTTC | CASSQETRTDGFYGYTF
TRBJ1-1 | TRBV11-2 | TRBD1 | . | TGTGCCAGCAGCTCACAGGGGGCCTACACTGAAGCTTTCTTT | CASSSQGAYTEAFF
TRBJ1-2 | TRBV4-3 | . | . | TGCGCCAGCAGCCCGTACGACAGGCCCCCCTATGGCTACACCTTC | CASSPYDRPPYGYTF
TRBJ2-1 | TRBV4-3 | TRBD1 | . | TGCGCCAGCAGTGCCGGACAGGGGGCTTACAATGAGCAGTTCTTC | CASSAGQGAYNEQFF
TRBJ1-1 | TRBV30 | . | few | TGTGCCGGTTACCAGGCAAGCCTATCCTTCGGGGCTTTCTTT | CAGYQASLSFGAFF
TRBJ1-3 | TRBV27 | . | . | TGTGCCAGCAGTCCGGACAGCTCTGGAAACACCATATATTTT | CASSPDSSGNTIYF
TRBJ1-2 | TRBV11-2 | . | . | TGTGCCAGCAGCTTAGCGCTCTATGGCTACACCTTC | CASSLALYGYTF
TRBJ1-1 | TRBV15 | . | . | TGTGCCACCAGCAGAGATTGGGGAGACGGAGCCGTTTCTGAAGCTTTCTTT | CATSRDWGDGAVSEAFF
TRBJ1-1 | TRBV5-1 | . | . | TGCGCCAGCAGCTTGGCTTCGGCCGGGGAAGCTTTCTTT | CASSLASAGEAFF
TRBJ2-7 | TRBV7-2 | . | . | TGTGCCAGCAGCTTAGTGGACTTGAGGGAGCAGTACTTC | CASSLVDLREQYF